The 4 T cell receptor beta chains listed next were all sequenced from one sample in a study of T-cell memory formation after mild COVID-19. MiXCR, run by TCRdb on the 5' RACE reads, gives a single entry per CDR3 protein. The profile shows roughly 200,000 distinct CDR3 sequences, roughly 23% of them singletons. The sample taken for sequencing was PBMCs or a T cell subset sorted from them (not recorded which). These receptors all come from an adult woman who had mild COVID-19 (a few samples of this study predate the infection). Cell type and time point are not known.

This clonotype appeared a few times. J is TRBJ2-1 and V is TRBV7-9; 13 nucleotides align to TRBD2. This CDR3 has 14 amino acids. The V gene's germline CDR1 is SEHNR and CDR2 FQNEAQ (reference sequence). After removal of 4 bases from V and 8 bases from J, the junction contained 2 bases not matched to a gene. CDR3 region: CASSSGLAGDEQFF. CDR3 DNA: TGTGCCAGCAGCTCCGGACTAGCGGGAGATGAGCAGTTCTTC.

This clonotype was found a few times. The rearrangement joins TRBV11-2 to TRBJ2-3; the D gene is possibly TRBD2 (5 bases). Between the trimmed V and J ends, which lost 1 base and 4 bases, there was a span of 9 bases. Germline V lookup: CDR1 SGHAT, CDR2 FQNNGV. CDR3 length: 14 residues. The DNA for the CDR3 is TGTGCCAGCAGCTTAGGAGGGCCAGCAGATACGCAGTATTTT. Protein product: CASSLGGPADTQYF. The complete variable domain, with remaining parts taken from reference TRBV11-2 and TRBJ2-3, reads EAGVAQSPRYKIIEKRQSVAFWCNPISGHATLYWYQQILGQGPKLLIQFQNNGVVDDSQLPKDRFSAERLKGVDSTLKIQPAKLEDSAVYLCASSLGGPADTQYFGPGTRLTVL.

The table lists this clonotype with many counts. This sequence joins TRBV9 and TRBJ1-5, with 9 bases identical to TRBD1. Germline assignment: CDR1 SGDLS and CDR2 YYNGEE. The CDR3 sequence is 19 residues long. Trimming took 3 bases from V and 1 from J; bases not matched to a gene: 14. CDR3 amino acids: CASSGQGDLRGLSNQPQHF. The CDR3, as DNA: TGTGCCAGCAGCGGACAGGGGGATCTTAGAGGTTTGAGCAATCAGCCCCAGCATTTT.

In DNA, the CDR3 is TGTGCCACCCTGCAGGATTCAGAGACCCAGTACTTC. Translation: CATLQDSETQYF. The V and J genes are TRBV21-1 and TRBJ2-5; the tabulated D call, TRBD1, remains unverified against the DNA. TRBV21-1 is recorded as a pseudogene. This CDR3 region has 12 residues.